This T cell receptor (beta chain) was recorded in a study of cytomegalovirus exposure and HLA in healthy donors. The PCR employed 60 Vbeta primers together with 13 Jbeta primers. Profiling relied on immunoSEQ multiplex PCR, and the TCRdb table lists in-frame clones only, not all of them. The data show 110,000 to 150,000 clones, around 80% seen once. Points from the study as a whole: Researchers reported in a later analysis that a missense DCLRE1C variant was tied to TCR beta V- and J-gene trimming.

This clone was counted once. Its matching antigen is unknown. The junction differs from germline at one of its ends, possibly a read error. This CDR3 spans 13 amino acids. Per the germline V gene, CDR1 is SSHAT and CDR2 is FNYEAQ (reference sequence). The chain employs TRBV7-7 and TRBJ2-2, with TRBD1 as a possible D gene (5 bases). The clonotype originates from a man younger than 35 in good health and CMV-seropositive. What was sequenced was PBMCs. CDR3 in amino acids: CASSPGAAGELFF. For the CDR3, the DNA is TGTGCTAGCAGCCCTGGGGCCGCCGGGGAGCTGTTTTTT.